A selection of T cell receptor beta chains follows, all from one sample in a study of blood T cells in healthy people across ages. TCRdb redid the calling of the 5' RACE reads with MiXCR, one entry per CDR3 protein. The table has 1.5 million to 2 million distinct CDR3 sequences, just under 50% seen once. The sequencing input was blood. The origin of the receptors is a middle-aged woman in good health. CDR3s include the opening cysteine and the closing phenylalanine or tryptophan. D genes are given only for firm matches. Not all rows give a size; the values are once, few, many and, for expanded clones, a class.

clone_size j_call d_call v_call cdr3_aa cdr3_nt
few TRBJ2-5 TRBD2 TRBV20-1 CSAIRAGAGETQYF TGCAGTGCTATTCGGGCGGGAGCCGGGGAGACCCAGTACTTC
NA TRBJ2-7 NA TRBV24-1 CATSASGEYEQYF TGTGCCACCAGTGCAAGTGGAGAATACGAGCAGTACTTC
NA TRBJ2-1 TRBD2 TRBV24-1 CATSATSLNEQFF TGTGCCACCAGTGCGACTAGCCTCAATGAGCAGTTCTTC
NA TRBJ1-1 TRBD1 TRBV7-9 CASSPVGTGEAFF TGTGCTAGCAGCCCCGTCGGGACAGGGGAGGCTTTCTTT
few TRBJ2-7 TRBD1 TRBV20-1 CSARGQGAVVYEQYF TGCAGTGCTAGAGGACAGGGGGCCGTGGTTTACGAGCAGTACTTC
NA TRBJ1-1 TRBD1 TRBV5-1 CASSWTGAQGTEAFF TGCGCCAGCAGCTGGACAGGGGCCCAGGGGACTGAAGCTTTCTTT
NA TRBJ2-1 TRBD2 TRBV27 CASSWTSARHNEQFF TGTGCCAGCAGCTGGACTAGCGCGAGACACAATGAGCAGTTCTTC
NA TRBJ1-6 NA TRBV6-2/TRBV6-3 CASRRDGNSPLHF TGTGCCAGCAGGCGGGACGGAAATTCACCCCTCCACTTT
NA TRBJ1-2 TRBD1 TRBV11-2 CASSLAPAGQGGLSYGYTF TGTGCCAGCAGCTTAGCCCCCGCCGGACAGGGAGGGTTGAGCTATGGCTACACCTTC
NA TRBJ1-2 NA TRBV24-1 CATSDWPGGYGYTF TGTGCCACCAGTGATTGGCCGGGGGGGTATGGCTACACCTTC
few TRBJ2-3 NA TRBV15 CATSRNTLQGSTDTQYF TGTGCCACCAGCAGGAATACGCTCCAGGGAAGCACAGATACGCAGTATTTT
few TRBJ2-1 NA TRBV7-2 CASSLGPSLNIYEQFF TGTGCCAGCAGCTTAGGGCCCAGTTTGAATATCTATGAGCAGTTCTTC
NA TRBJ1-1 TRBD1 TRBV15 CATSSDRVVTEAFF TGTGCCACCAGCAGTGACAGGGTTGTCACTGAAGCTTTCTTT
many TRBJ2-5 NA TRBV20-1 CSARGEETQYF TGCAGTGCTAGGGGGGAAGAGACCCAGTACTTC
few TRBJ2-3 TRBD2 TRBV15 CATSPRLAGGPAPTDTQYF TGTGCCACCAGCCCCCGACTAGCGGGGGGGCCCGCACCCACAGATACGCAGTATTTT
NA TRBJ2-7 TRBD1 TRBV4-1 CASSHGQGTYEQYF TGCGCCAGCAGCCACGGACAGGGAACCTACGAGCAGTACTTC
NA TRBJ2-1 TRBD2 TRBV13 CASSRYTRTSGKSSYNEQFF TGTGCCAGCAGCCGTTACACCCGGACTAGCGGAAAAAGCTCCTACAATGAGCAGTTCTTC
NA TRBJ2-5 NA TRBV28 CASSLGASPSQVTQYF TGTGCCAGCAGTTTAGGGGCCTCCCCCTCCCAGGTGACCCAGTACTTC
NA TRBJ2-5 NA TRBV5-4 CASSILQGLGETQYF TGTGCCAGCAGCATCCTGCAGGGGCTAGGAGAGACCCAGTACTTC
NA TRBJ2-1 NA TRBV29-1 CSVAPQGRSYNEQFF TGCAGCGTCGCCCCACAGGGAAGGTCCTACAATGAGCAGTTCTTC
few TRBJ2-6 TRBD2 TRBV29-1 CSVDGGAGANVLTF TGCAGCGTTGACGGGGGGGCTGGGGCCAACGTCCTGACTTTC
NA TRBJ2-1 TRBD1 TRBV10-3 CAISESPDRAVDEQFF TGTGCCATCAGTGAGTCTCCGGACAGGGCGGTGGATGAGCAGTTCTTC
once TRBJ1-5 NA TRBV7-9 CASSPGESNQPQHF TGTGCCAGCAGCCCAGGGGAAAGCAATCAGCCCCAGCATTTT
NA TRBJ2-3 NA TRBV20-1 CSARTATKWGIDTQYF TGCAGTGCCCGGACAGCAACAAAATGGGGCATAGATACGCAGTATTTT
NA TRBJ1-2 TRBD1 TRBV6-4 CASSGTGGATGYTF TGTGCCAGCAGTGGGACAGGGGGCGCGACCGGCTACACCTTC
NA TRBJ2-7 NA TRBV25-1 CASRSHGGEQYF TGTGCCAGCAGAAGTCACGGAGGCGAGCAGTACTTC
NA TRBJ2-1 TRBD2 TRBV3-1 CASSQRLAGGWDEQFF TGTGCCAGCAGCCAGCGACTAGCGGGGGGCTGGGATGAGCAGTTCTTC
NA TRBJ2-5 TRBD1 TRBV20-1 CSAPTPGTGQETQYF TGCAGTGCTCCGACCCCTGGGACAGGGCAAGAGACCCAGTACTTC
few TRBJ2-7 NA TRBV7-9 CASSLTGAHEQYF TGTGCCAGCAGCTTAACAGGAGCCCACGAGCAGTACTTC
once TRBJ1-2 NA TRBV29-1 CSVESPQERAGYTF TGCAGCGTTGAGTCCCCTCAGGAGAGGGCTGGCTACACCTTC
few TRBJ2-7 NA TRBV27 CASSWNAPPGFEQYF TGTGCCAGCAGTTGGAATGCCCCGCCGGGGTTCGAGCAGTACTTC
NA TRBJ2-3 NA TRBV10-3 CATVGLGPSTDTQYF TGTGCCACCGTAGGCCTAGGGCCTAGCACAGATACGCAGTATTTT
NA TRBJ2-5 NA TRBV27 CASSPLIWTETQYF TGTGCCAGCAGCCCCCTGATCTGGACAGAGACCCAGTACTTC
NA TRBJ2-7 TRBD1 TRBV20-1 CSAGTANGYEQYF TGCAGTGCGGGGACAGCAAACGGATACGAGCAGTACTTC
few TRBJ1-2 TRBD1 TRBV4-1 CATPDRGDYGYTF TGCGCCACCCCGGACAGGGGCGACTATGGCTACACCTTC
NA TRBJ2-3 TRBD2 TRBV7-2 CASSLLGGGAQGDTQYF TGTGCCAGCAGCTTATTGGGCGGGGGGGCTCAGGGGGATACGCAGTATTTT
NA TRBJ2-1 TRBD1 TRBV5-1 CASSLSPPGQGAGSLYNEQFF TGCGCCAGCAGCTTGAGCCCACCGGGACAGGGGGCGGGTTCCCTCTACAATGAGCAGTTCTTC
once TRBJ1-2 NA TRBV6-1 CASSEEGRGSYGYTF TGTGCCAGCAGTGAAGAGGGCAGGGGAAGCTATGGCTACACCTTC
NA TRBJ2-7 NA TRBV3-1 CASSQDSGITQYF TGTGCCAGCAGCCAAGATAGTGGTATAACCCAGTACTTC
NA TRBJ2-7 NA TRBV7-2 CASSVSGVGEQYF TGTGCCAGCAGCGTAAGTGGGGTAGGGGAGCAGTACTTC
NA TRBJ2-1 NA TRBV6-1 CASRLDSSKGSSYNEQFF TGTGCCAGCAGACTGGACAGTTCGAAGGGAAGCTCCTACAATGAGCAGTTCTTC
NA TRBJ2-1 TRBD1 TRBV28 CATMGRTGGTNTEQFF TGTGCCACCATGGGTAGGACAGGGGGAACGAATACTGAGCAGTTCTTC
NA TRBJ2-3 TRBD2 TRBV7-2 CASSRLAEPILTDTQYF TGTGCCAGCAGCCGACTAGCAGAACCTATCTTGACAGATACGCAGTATTTT
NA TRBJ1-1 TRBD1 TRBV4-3 CASSTGTGRIDTEAFF TGCGCCAGCAGCACCGGGACAGGGAGAATTGATACTGAAGCTTTCTTT
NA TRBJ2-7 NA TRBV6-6 CASSSTSRGASYEQYF TGTGCCAGCAGTTCAACCTCCCGGGGGGCTAGCTACGAGCAGTACTTC
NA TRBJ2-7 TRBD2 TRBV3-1 CASSQQRGGSYEQYF TGTGCCAGCAGCCAACAGCGGGGGGGCTCCTACGAGCAGTACTTC
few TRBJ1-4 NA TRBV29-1 CSVVSRSNEKLFF TGCAGCGTTGTATCGCGGTCAAATGAAAAACTGTTTTTT
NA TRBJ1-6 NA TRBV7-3 CASTSYPRSPLHF TGTGCCAGCACCTCCTATCCCCGTTCACCCCTCCACTTT
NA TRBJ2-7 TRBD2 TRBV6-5 CASGLQAGGLEQYF TGTGCCAGCGGACTTCAGGCGGGGGGGCTTGAGCAGTACTTC
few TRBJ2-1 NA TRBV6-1 CASTLGQSSYNEQFF TGTGCCAGCACCCTTGGACAAAGCTCCTACAATGAGCAGTTCTTC
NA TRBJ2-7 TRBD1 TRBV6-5 CAAADRGLHTEQYF TGTGCCGCAGCAGACAGGGGGCTACATACCGAGCAGTACTTC
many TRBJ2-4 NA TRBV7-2 CASSPTENIQYF TGTGCCAGCAGTCCAACAGAGAACATTCAGTACTTC
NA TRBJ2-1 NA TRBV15 CATSGTDRRVSEFNEQFF TGTGCCACCAGCGGAACCGACAGGCGGGTGTCTGAATTCAATGAGCAGTTCTTC